This TCR beta chain came from a study of blood T cells in healthy people across ages. As for the study in general: Capturing about one barcoded beta molecule per two T cells was achieved by template switching.

This clonotype appeared once. A read error may produce the germline difference seen at one junction end. Together with a sample-barcoded 5' primer, a J-beta primer mix was included in a second PCR lasting about 7 to 12 cycles. TCRdb reprocessed the 5' RACE reads with MiXCR, giving one entry per CDR3 protein. Here the sample spans 540,000 or so distinct CDR3 sequences, 25% to 30% being singletons. CDR1 is SGHRS and CDR2 is YFSETQ in the germline V gene. CDR3 size: 13 residues. Donors were systemically healthy Caucasian individuals from Russia aged about 6 to 90 years. The sequenced material came from blood. The source is a woman aged 70-85 years in good health. The chain uses TRBV5-1 and TRBJ2-2, with unresolved D. The CDR3 sequence: CASSESWTGELFF. As DNA, the CDR3 is TGCGCCAGCAGCGAAAGTTGGACCGGAGAGCTGTTTTTT.